Described below is a single T cell receptor beta chain sequence and its context. The sample's time point: blood at routine non-recurrence follow-up after resection. The sequenced material consisted of unsorted whole RNA from tumor, nontumor lung or frozen PBMC. This entry belongs to a study of spatial heterogeneity in lung cancer. Across the study: At a median of roughly two years after resection, follow-up PBMC samples were sequenced when available. There were, on average, more than 9.5 raw-read appearances for each unique TCR and UMI combination. The study consistently detected more beta-chain than alpha-chain sequences.

V trimming: 4 bases; J trimming: 7 bases; junction bases outside the gene matches: 12. The CDR3 contains 17 residues. CDR1 is LGHDT, CDR2 YNNKEL, per germline (reference sequence). A single record per CDR3 protein comes from TCRdb applying MiXCR to the 5' RACE reads. The sample lists some 30,000 distinct CDR3 sequences; over 9.5% were seen once. This TCR came from a female donor with early-stage non-small cell lung cancer. The rearrangement links TRBV3-1 to TRBJ1-6, with 8 bases lining up with TRBD1. Source: PBMCs, taken at follow-up. The DNA for the CDR3 is TGTGCCAGCAGCCGCGGACAGGGCTTTGCGCAAAATTCACCCCTCCACTTT. It encodes CASSRGQGFAQNSPLHF.